This T cell receptor beta chain appears in the sequencing data of a study of T cells in women clearing cervical HPV infection. CDR3 length: 17 amino acids. Germline CDR1 is MNHEY and CDR2 is SVGEGT. The germline V and J ends were trimmed by 4 bases and 1 base, with 17 bases remaining between them. By frequency, this clone registers medium-sized. The read falls 3 residues short of the CDR3 end, and the missing part is taken from the germline J gene. Here immunoSEQ multiplex PCR was the method, and the copy in TCRdb shows in-frame clones only, minus some. The ten most abundant clones cover approximately 5.3% of a sample with about 19,000 clones.

Source material: blood buffy coat. This rearrangement joins TRBV6-2 or TRBV6-3 to TRBJ2-4; TRBD1 is a possible D gene (5 bases). The TCR originated in a woman between 18 and 70 years old with a cervical HPV16 infection that either progressed to CIN3+ or cleared (not recorded which). CDR3 DNA, as far as it was read: TGTGCCAGCAGTTCCATGGACAACGAAGGTGCCAAAAACATT. Translated: CASSSMDNEGAKNI. The full CDR3 is CASSSMDNEGAKNIQYF.